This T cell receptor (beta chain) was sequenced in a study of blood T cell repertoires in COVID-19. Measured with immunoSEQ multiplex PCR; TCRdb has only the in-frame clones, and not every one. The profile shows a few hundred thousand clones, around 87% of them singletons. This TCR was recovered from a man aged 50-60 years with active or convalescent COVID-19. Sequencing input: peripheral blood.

This CDR3 is CASSLGQGQEKLFF. Written as DNA, the CDR3 is TGTGCCAGCTCGCTTGGACAGGGACAGGAAAAACTGTTTTTT. This chain joins TRBV18 and TRBJ1-4; 8 positions match TRBD1. Germline-derived CDR1 and CDR2 are KGHSH and LQKENI. Losses at the gene ends were 6 bases for V and 8 bases for J; bases not matched to a gene: 8. The CDR3 totals 14 residues.